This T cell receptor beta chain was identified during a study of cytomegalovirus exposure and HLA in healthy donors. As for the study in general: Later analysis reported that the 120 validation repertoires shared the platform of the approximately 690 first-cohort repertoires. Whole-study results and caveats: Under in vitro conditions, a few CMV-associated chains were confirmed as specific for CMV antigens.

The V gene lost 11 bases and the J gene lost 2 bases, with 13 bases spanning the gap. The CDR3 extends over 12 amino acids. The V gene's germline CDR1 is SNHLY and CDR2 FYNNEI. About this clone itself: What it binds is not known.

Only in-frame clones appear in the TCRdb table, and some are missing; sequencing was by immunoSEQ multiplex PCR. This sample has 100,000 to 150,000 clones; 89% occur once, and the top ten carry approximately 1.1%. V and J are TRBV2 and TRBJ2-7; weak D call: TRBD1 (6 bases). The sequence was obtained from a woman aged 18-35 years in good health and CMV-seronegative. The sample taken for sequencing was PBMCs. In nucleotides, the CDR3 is TGTGCCGTTAAGGGGGTCACCTACGAGCAGTACGTC. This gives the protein CAVKGVTYEQYV.